The entry that follows covers one TCR beta chain sequence. The data derive from a study of blood T cell repertoires in COVID-19. For the study at large: Acute and convalescent COVID-19 samples came from the United States, Italy and Spain.

The CDR3 length is 17 residues. CDR1 and CDR2 (germline): MDHEN, SYDVKM. Germline trimming cut 4 bases from V and 2 bases from J; bases unmatched to any gene: 14. Across over 20 US areas, participants ranged in age from roughly 18 to 95 years. The table came from immunoSEQ multiplex PCR; TCRdb's copy has only in-frame clones and leaves some out. The sample yields fewer than 250,000 clones, around 85% seen once. The gene calls are TRBV28 and TRBJ2-7; TRBD1 matches at 7 bases. The sequence was collected from a woman aged 40 to 55 with acute COVID-19. The sequenced sample was PBMCs or T cells enriched from blood (not recorded which). CDR3 sequence: CASSYPLAGQVTYEQYF. Here the CDR3 DNA reads TGTGCCAGCAGTTACCCCCTCGCAGGACAGGTCACCTACGAGCAGTACTTC.